Sequencing of this TCR beta chain was carried out in a study of technical replicates of blood from a handful of donors. Only in-frame clones appear in the TCRdb table, and some are missing; sequencing was by immunoSEQ multiplex PCR. The sample comprises 91,000 or so clones, 95% of which are singletons, and over 0.2% rests with the top ten. V lost 6 bases and J 2 bases, leaving 5 bases between the germline ends. Per the germline V gene, CDR1 is LNHNV and CDR2 is YYDKDF (reference sequence). This CDR3 comprises 13 residues. The sequenced sample was T cells isolated from PBMCs. The genes are TRBV15 and TRBJ2-6; D is uncertain. The sequence derives from a human donor in good health. The CDR3 protein is CATREPGANVLTF. The CDR3 DNA follows: TGTGCCACCAGGGAGCCTGGGGCCAACGTCCTGACTTTC.